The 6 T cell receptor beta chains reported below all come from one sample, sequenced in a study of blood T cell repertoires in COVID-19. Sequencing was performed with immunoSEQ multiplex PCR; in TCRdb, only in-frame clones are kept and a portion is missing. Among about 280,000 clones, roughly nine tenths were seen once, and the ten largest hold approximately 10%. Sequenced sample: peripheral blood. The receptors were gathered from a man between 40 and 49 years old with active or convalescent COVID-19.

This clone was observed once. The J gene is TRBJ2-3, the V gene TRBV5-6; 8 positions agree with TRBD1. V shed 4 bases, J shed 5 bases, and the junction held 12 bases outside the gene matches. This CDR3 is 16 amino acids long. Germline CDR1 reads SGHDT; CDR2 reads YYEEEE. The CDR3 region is CASSRTTGGLGDTQYF. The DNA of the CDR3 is TGTGCCAGCAGCCGGACCACAGGGGGTCTAGGAGATACGCAGTATTTT.

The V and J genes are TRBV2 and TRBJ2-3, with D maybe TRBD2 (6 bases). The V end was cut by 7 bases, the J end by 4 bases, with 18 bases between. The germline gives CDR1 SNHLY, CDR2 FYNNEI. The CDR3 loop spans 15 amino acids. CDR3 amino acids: CASTGWRESADTQYF. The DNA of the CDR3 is TGTGCCAGCACCGGCTGGAGGGAAAGCGCAGATACGCAGTATTTT. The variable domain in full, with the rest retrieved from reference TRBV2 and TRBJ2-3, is EPEVTQTPSHQVTQMGQEVILRCVPISNHLYFYWYRQILGQKVEFLVSFYNNEISEKSEIFDDQFSVERPDGSNFTLKIRSTKLEDSAMYFCASTGWRESADTQYFGPGTRLTVL.

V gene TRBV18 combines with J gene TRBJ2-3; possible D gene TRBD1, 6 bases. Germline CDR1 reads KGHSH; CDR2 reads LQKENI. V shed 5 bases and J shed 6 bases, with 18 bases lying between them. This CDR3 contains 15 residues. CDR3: CASSIRDTQFDTQYF. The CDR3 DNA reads TGTGCCAGCTCAATCCGGGACACCCAATTTGATACGCAGTATTTT.

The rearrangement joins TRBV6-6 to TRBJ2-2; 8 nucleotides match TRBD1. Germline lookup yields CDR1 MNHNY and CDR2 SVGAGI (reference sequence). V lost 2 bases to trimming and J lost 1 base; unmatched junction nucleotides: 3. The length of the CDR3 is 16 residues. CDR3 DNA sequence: TGTGCCAGCAGTTACACGGACAGGGTGAACACCGGGGAGCTGTTTTTT. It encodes CASSYTDRVNTGELFF.

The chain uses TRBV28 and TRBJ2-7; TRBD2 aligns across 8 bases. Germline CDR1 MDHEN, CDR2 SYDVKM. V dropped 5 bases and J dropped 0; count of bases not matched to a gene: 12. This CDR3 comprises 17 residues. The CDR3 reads CASSPPWGGGPSYEQYF. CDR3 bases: TGTGCCAGCAGTCCTCCATGGGGCGGGGGGCCCTCCTACGAGCAGTACTTC. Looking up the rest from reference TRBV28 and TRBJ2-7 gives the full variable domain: DVKVTQSSRYLVKRTGEKVFLECVQDMDHENMFWYRQDPGLGLRLIYFSYDVKMKEKGDIPEGYSVSREKKERFSLILESASTNQTSMYLCASSPPWGGGPSYEQYFGPGTRLTVT.

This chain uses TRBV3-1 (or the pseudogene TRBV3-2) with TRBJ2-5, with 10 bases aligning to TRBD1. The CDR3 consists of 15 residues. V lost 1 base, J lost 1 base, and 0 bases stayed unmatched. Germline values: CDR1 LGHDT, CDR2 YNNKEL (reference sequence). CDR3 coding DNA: TGTGCCAGCAGCCAAGGGGACAGGGGCCAAGAGACCCAGTACTTC. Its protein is CASSQGDRGQETQYF.